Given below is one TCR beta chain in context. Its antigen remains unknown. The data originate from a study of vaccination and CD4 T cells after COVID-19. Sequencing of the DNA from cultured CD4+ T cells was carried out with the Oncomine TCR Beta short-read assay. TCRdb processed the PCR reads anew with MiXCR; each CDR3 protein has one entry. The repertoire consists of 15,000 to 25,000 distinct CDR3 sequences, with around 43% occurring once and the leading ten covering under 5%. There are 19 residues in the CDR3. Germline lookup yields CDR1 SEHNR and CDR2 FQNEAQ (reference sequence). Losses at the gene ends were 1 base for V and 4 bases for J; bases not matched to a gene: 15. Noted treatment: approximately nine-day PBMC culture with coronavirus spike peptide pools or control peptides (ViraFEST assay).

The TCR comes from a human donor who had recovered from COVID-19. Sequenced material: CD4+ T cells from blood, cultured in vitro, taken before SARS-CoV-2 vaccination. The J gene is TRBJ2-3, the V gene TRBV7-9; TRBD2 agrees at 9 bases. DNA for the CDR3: TGTGCCAGCAGCTTAGAGGTTCTCGCGGGAGGGGTGGGGCCAGATACGCAGTATTTT. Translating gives CASSLEVLAGGVGPDTQYF.